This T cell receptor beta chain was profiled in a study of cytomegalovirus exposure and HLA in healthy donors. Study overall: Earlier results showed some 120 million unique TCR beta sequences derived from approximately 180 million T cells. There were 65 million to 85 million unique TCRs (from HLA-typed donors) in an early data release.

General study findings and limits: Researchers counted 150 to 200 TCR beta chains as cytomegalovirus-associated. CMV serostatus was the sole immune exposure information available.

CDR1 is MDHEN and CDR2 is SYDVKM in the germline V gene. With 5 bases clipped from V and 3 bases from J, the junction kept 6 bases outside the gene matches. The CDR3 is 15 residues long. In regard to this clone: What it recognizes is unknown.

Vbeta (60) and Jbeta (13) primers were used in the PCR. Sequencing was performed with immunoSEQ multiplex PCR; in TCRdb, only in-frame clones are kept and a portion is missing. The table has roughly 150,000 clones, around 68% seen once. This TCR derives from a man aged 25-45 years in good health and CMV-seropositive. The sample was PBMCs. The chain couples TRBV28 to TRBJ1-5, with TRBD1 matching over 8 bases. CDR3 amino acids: CASSPPGQANQPQHF. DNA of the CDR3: TGTGCCAGCAGTCCGCCGGGACAGGCCAATCAGCCCCAGCATTTT. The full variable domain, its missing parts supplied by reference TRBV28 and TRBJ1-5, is DVKVTQSSRYLVKRTGEKVFLECVQDMDHENMFWYRQDPGLGLRLIYFSYDVKMKEKGDIPEGYSVSREKKERFSLILESASTNQTSMYLCASSPPGQANQPQHFGDGTRLSIL.